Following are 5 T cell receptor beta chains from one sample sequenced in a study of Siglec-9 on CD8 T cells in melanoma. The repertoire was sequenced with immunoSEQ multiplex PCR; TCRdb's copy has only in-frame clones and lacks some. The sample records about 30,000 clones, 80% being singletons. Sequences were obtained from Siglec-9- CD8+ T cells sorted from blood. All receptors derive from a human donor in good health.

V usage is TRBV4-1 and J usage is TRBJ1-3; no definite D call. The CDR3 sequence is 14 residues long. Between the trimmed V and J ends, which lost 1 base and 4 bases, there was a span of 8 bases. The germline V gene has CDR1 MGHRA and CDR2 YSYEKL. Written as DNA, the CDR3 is TGCGCCAGCAGCCAAGTGGGGTACGGAAACACCATATATTTT. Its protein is CASSQVGYGNTIYF.

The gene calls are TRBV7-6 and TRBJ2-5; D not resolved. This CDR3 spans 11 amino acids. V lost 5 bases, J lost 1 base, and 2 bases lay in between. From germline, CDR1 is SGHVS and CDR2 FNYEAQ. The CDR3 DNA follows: TGTGCCAGCAGCATCCAAGAGACCCAGTACTTC. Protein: CASSIQETQYF.

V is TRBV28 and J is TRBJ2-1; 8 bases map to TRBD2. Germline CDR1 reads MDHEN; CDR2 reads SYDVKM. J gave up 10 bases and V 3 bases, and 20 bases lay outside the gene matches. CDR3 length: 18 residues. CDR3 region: CASSFWGLGDSGSREQFF. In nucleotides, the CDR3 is TGTGCCAGCAGTTTCTGGGGGTTAGGAGACAGCGGGAGCAGGGAGCAGTTCTTC.

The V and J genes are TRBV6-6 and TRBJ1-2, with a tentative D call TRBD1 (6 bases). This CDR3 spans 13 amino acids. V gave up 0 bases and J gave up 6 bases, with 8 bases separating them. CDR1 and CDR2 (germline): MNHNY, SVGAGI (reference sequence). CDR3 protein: CASSYSTGHGYTF. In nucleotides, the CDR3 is TGTGCCAGCAGTTACTCTACAGGGCATGGCTACACCTTC.

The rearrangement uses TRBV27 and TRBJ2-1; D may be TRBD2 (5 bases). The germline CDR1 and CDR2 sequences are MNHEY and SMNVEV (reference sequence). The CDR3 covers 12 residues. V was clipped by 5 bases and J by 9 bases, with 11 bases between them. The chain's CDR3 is CASSPSGVEQFF. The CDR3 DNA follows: TGTGCCAGCAGTCCCTCCGGGGTTGAGCAGTTCTTC.